This T cell receptor (beta chain) was identified in a study of blood T cell repertoires in COVID-19 (dated by TCRdb to the early 2020s). For the wider study: Collaborator samples came from the United States, Italy and Spain and covered acute and convalescent phases of COVID-19. The prospective study material was composed of cDNA or gDNA derived from T cells, B-cell-depleted T cells, or PBMCs. Subjects who had been exposed to COVID-19, were actively infected with it, or had recovered from it provided the deeply sampled blood TCRbeta repertoires that made up the dataset. A freely available public database, intended as a resource for researchers studying the immune response to SARS-CoV-2, is where the repertoires were released. The samples were drawn from the first 160 participants of the ongoing ImmuneRACE study and from under 1,500 subjects provided by 6 global collaborators. The sample metadata nearly always contained a de-identified subject ID, COVID-19 status, age in years and sex. Where available, HLA class I and class II types were taken from metadata supplied by the sample provider and were not determined by assay-based typing. The paper as a whole reports these results and caveats: The quantity of clinical and demographic metadata differed by source and by participant and was supplied without curation.

On this clone: Its specific antigen is unknown. No clone much larger than this one lies a single base away; base qualities are absent.

Collaborating institutions collected whole blood in K2EDTA tubes following their own protocols. For TCRbeta analysis, collaborators shipped samples in one of three forms: frozen whole blood, isolated PBMCs, or DNA extracted from either of those sample types. TCRbeta CDR3 regions were amplified from genomic DNA by means of the immunoSEQ Assay, a bias-controlled multiplex PCR. Regarding the original processing steps: Nucleated cell counts per sample were estimated from amplification of reference gene primers within the assay. To quantify the absolute abundance of each unique TCRbeta CDR3 rearrangement, sequence reads were collapsed and filtered. Productive Simpson clonality was computed per sample as the square root of Simpson's diversity index over productive rearrangements. The immuneACCESS repertoire file appears here via TCRdb, limited to in-frame rearrangements. These files lack a portion of the clones; in checked studies, under half of the deficit traces to unresolved V genes, and the cause of the others is not known. That table is the source of V, J and clone size, and D and trimming were worked out from the DNA. The sample contains 150,000 to 200,000 clones, about nine tenths of them found a single time. The ten largest clones capture about 18% of the sample.

The sequenced sample was peripheral blood. This sequence originates from a man between 60 and 75 years old with active or convalescent COVID-19.

The bases read TGTGCCAGCCTTCGGACAGTGAACACTGAAGCTTTCTTT. Its coded protein is CASLRTVNTEAFF. The sequence joins TRBV6-6 to TRBJ1-1; TRBD1 could be the D gene, as 6 bases match. Via the germline V gene (reference sequence), CDR1 is MNHNY and CDR2 SVGAGI. The CDR3 covers 13 residues, taking in both the cysteine and the phenylalanine. The CDR3 DNA has 39 bases and is translated from base 1. V was cut back by 8 bases and J by 0 bases, leaving a gap of 10 bases between them.